This T cell receptor (beta chain) was profiled in a study of T cells in Graves' hyperthyroidism and ophthalmopathy. Regarding the study as a whole: Most thyroid-expanded clonotypes above 0.001 were also found in blood. A 13 V-J signature model discriminated ophthalmopathy versus stable hyperthyroidism.

Based on clinical symptoms, serum thyroxine and TRAb, thyroid ultrasound and orbital computed tomography, diagnoses were reached. This clonotype has a count of ten or more. Its cognate antigen is unknown. V was trimmed by 3 bases and J by 6 bases, leaving 15 bases between them. Germline assignment: CDR1 GTSNPN and CDR2 SVGIG (reference sequence). This CDR3 is built from 15 residues. Regions amplified from RNA transcripts were the TCR beta CDR3 regions. First-round RT-PCR targeting the TCR CDR3 was performed with the HTBI primer set. TCRdb itself ran the multiplex PCR reads through MiXCR, one entry per CDR3 protein. The table records about 740,000 distinct CDR3 sequences, around 15% of them present only once.

Sequences were obtained from blood. The chain uses TRBV30 and TRBJ1-6, with D possibly being TRBD1 (5 bases). The TCR comes from a young woman with Graves' hyperthyroidism. DNA of the CDR3: TGTGCCTGGAGGATTTTAGGGGAGAGTAATTCACCCCTCCACTTT. Its translation is CAWRILGESNSPLHF.